This note documents a single T cell receptor (beta chain) sequence. This clone was seen only a few times. Its cognate antigen has yet to be identified. Per-nucleotide qualities are absent, and no much larger clonotype sits a single base away. The sample comes from a study of OX40 agonist ivuxolimab in advanced cancers. Study-level background: Ivuxolimab was a fully human IgG2 agonistic monoclonal antibody targeting the costimulatory receptor OX40 (CD134). The paper reports the monotherapy dose-escalation portion (N ≈ 50 patients) of the phase I ivuxolimab trial. Peripheral TCRbeta sequencing aimed to test whether ivuxolimab altered TCR sequence diversity and caused clonal T-cell expansion. Of the approximately 50 dose-escalation patients, hepatocellular carcinoma was present in about 20, melanoma in around 15, renal cell carcinoma in 9 and head and neck cancer in 9. A male proportion of roughly 85% and a mean age of approximately 58 years, ranging from 23 to 79, were recorded for the dose-escalation cohort. Prior anti-PD-1, anti-PD-L1 or anti-CTLA-4 therapy was permitted, and checkpoint inhibitors had been received by more than 35% of dose-escalation patients. Intravenous ivuxolimab was administered to patients every 2 weeks at six dose levels: 0.01, 0.1, 0.3, 1.5, 3 and 10 mg/kg. Three dose-escalation patients achieved partial responses, one with hepatocellular carcinoma and two with cutaneous melanoma.

CDR1 is given as MGHDK and CDR2 as SYGVNS, both from the germline V gene. The CDR3 holds 11 amino acids from the cysteine to the phenylalanine. The DNA shown is the 33-base CDR3, in frame from base 1. V drops 10 bases and J drops 4 bases, leaving 10 bases in between. The trial excluded patients who had a history of autoimmune disease or who were on systemic immunosuppression. Peripheral blood for TCR sequencing was collected from all dose cohorts at baseline, on cycle 4 day 1, and on cycle 7 day 1. The samples were drawn from a first-in-human, open-label, multicenter phase I dose-escalation trial of ivuxolimab. Adults with locally advanced or metastatic melanoma, renal cell carcinoma, hepatocellular carcinoma or head and neck squamous cell carcinoma were enrolled in the trial. Before TCR sequencing, CD4+ T cells and CD8+ T cells from peripheral blood were sorted into separate populations. The paper's findings and limits, for the study overall: At doses of 0.1 to 3.0 mg/kg, clonal expansion of both CD4+ and CD8+ T cells in blood was seen between baseline and week 6. After ivuxolimab, expanded clones were on average more numerous among CD8+ T cells than among CD4+ T cells. Low levels of normalized T-cell clonal expansion were also seen in some patients who did not respond. The antigen specificity of the clonally expanded peripheral T cells was not determined. In the 0.1-3.0 mg/kg groups, partial responders were among the patients with the lowest normalized peripheral clonal expansion, particularly in CD8+ T cells.

For sequencing of the TCRbeta CDR3 region, genomic DNA was extracted from the sorted cells. The immunoSEQ Assay was used for sequencing of TCRbeta CDR3 regions. Entries here come from immuneACCESS through TCRdb and include only in-frame sequences with V and J called. Some clones fail to appear in such tables; in the studies checked, an unresolved V gene covers under half of the shortfall, and the cause of the remainder is unknown. Recorded for this sample are some 78,000 clones; 92% of them occurred a single time. The top ten hold approximately 3% of the sample. The clonotype was recovered from an adult with an advanced solid tumor such as melanoma, head and neck, liver or kidney cancer. The chain joins TRBV25-1 to TRBJ1-2; no confident D gene assignment can be made. Source: CD4+ or CD8+ T cells sorted from blood, taken in a trial of the OX40 agonist ivuxolimab. In nucleotides, the sequence is TGTGCCATTGTATGGACCTATGGCTACACCTTC. Translated, it reads CAIVWTYGYTF.